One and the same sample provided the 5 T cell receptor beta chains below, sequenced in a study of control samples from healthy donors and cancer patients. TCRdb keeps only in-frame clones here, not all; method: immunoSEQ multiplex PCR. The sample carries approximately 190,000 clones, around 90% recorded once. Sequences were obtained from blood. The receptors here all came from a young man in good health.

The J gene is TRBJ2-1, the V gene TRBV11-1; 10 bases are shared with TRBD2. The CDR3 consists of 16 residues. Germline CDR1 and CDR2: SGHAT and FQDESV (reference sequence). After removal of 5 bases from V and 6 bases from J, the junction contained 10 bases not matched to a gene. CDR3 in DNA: TGTGCCAGCAGCCCCGTAGCGGGGGGTCTCTCCAATGAGCAGTTCTTC. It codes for CASSPVAGGLSNEQFF. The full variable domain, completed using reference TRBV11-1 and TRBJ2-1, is EAEVAQSPRYKITEKSQAVAFWCDPISGHATLYWYRQILGQGPELLVQFQDESVVDDSQLPKDRFSAERLKGVDSTLKIQPAELGDSAMYLCASSPVAGGLSNEQFFGPGTRLTVL.

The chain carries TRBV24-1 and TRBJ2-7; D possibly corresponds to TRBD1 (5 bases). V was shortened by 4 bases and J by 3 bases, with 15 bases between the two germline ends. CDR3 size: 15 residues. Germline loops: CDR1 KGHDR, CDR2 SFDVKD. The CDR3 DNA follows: TGTGCCACCAGTGACGTCCGAACAGGAAACTACGAGCAGTACTTC. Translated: CATSDVRTGNYEQYF.

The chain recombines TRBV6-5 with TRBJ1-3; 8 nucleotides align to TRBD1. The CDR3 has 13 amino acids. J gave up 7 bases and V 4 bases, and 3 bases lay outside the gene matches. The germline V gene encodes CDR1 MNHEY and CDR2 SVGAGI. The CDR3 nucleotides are TGTGCCAGCAGTTTGACAGGGGAGAACACCATATATTTT. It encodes CASSLTGENTIYF.

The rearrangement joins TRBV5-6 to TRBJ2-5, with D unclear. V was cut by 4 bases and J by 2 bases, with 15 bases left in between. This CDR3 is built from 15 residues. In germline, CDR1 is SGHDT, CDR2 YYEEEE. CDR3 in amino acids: CASSLSAVSQETQYF. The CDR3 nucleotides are TGTGCCAGCAGCCTCTCGGCGGTCTCACAAGAGACCCAGTACTTC.

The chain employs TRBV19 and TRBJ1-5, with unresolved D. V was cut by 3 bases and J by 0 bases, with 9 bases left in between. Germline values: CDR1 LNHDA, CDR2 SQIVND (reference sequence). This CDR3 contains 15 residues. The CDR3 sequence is CASSILPDSNQPQHF. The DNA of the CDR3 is TGTGCCAGTAGTATCTTACCGGATAGCAATCAGCCCCAGCATTTT.